This T cell receptor beta chain emerged from a study of PD-L1 blockade in urothelial cancer. The CDR3 loop spans 13 amino acids. With 3 bases removed from V and 3 bases from J, the gap between germline ends came to 9 bases. Clones were sequenced by immunoSEQ multiplex PCR, and TCRdb holds only the in-frame ones, with some missing. The repertoire includes 30,000 to 35,000 clones, roughly 84% of them detected once, and about 31% sits in the top ten. Sequenced here: PBMCs, sampled around atezolizumab (anti-PD-L1) treatment. V is TRBV5-3 and J is TRBJ1-1, with D possibly matching TRBD1 (6 bases). TRBV5-3 is sorted into the ORF group, with uncertain function. This clonotype was sampled from a man between 60 and 75 years old with urothelial cancer. CDR3 DNA: TGTGCCAGAAGCTGGACAGAGGACACTGAAGCTTTCTTT. It specifies CARSWTEDTEAFF.